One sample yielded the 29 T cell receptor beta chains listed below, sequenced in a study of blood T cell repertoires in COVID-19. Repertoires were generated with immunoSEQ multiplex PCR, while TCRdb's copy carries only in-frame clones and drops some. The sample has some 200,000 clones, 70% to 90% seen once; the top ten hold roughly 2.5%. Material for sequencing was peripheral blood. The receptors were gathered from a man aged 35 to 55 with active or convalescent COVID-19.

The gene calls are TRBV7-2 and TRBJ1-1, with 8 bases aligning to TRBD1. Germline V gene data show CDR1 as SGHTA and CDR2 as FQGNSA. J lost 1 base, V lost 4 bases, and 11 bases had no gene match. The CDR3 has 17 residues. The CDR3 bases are TGTGCCAGCAGCTCCCCGGGACAGGCCTGGGGGAACACTGAAGCTTTCTTT. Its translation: CASSSPGQAWGNTEAFF.

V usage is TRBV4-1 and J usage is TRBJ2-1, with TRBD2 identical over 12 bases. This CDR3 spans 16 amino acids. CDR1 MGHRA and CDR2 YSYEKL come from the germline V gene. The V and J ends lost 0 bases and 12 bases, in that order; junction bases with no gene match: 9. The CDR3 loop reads CASSQDQASGGALQFF. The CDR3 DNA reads TGCGCCAGCAGCCAAGATCAGGCTAGCGGGGGGGCGTTGCAGTTCTTC.

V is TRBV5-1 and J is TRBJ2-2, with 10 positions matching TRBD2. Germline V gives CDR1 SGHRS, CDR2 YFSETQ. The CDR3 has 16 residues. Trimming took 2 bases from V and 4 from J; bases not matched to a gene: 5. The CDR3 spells CASSLTVAGGTGELFF. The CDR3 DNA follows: TGCGCCAGCAGCTTAACGGTAGCGGGGGGCACCGGGGAGCTGTTTTTT.

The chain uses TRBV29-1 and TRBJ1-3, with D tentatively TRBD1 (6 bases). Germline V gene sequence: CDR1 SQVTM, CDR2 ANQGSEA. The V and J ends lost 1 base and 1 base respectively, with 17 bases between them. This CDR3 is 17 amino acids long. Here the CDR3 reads CSVEAQSRDMSGNTIYF. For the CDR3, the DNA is TGCAGCGTTGAAGCCCAATCCCGGGACATGTCTGGAAACACCATATATTTT.

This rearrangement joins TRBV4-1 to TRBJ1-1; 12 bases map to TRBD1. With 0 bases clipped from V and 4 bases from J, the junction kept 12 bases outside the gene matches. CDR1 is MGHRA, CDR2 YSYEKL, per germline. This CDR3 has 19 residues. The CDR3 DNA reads TGCGCCAGCAGCCAAGATTGGGGGACAGGGGGCGCGAGGACCACTGAAGCTTTCTTT. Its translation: CASSQDWGTGGARTTEAFF.

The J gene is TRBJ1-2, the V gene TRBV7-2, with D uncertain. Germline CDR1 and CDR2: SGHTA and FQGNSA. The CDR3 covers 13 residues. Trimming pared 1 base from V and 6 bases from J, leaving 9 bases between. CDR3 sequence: CASSLGRSDGYTF. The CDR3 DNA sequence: TGTGCCAGCAGCTTAGGGCGAAGCGATGGCTACACCTTC.

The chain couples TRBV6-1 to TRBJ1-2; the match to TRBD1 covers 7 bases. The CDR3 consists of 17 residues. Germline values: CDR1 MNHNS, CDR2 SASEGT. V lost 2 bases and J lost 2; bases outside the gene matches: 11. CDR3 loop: CASSERFRGDRNYGYTF. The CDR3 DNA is TGTGCCAGCAGTGAAAGGTTTCGAGGGGACAGAAACTATGGCTACACCTTC.

This CDR3 is CAWGTSGGADTQYF. Written as DNA, the CDR3 is TGTGCCTGGGGGACTAGCGGGGGGGCAGATACGCAGTATTTT. This rearrangement joins TRBV30 to TRBJ2-3; 16 bases are a match to TRBD2. The J segment lost 4 bases and the V segment lost 5 bases, leaving 0 bases of the junction unmatched. The CDR3 sequence is 14 residues long. Germline V gene lookup returns CDR1 GTSNPN and CDR2 SVGIG (reference sequence).

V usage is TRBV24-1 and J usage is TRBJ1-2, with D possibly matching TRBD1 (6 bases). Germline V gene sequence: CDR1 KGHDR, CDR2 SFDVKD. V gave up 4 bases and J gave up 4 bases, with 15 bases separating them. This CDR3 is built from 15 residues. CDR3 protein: CATSDPTKGGYGYTF. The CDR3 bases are TGTGCCACCAGTGACCCAACAAAAGGGGGCTATGGCTACACCTTC.

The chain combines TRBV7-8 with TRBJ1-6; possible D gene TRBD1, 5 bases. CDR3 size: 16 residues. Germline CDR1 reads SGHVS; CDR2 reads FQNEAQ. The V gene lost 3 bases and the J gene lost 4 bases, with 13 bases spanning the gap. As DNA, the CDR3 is TGTGCCAGCAGCTTTCTCTCAGGGCGGTATAATTCACCCCTCCACTTT. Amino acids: CASSFLSGRYNSPLHF.

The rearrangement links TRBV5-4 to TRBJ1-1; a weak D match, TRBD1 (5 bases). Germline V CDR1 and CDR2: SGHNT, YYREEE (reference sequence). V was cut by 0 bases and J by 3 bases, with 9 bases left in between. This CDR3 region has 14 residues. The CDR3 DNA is TGTGCCAGCAGCTTGGCCGGGGGGTACACTGAAGCTTTCTTT. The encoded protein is CASSLAGGYTEAFF.

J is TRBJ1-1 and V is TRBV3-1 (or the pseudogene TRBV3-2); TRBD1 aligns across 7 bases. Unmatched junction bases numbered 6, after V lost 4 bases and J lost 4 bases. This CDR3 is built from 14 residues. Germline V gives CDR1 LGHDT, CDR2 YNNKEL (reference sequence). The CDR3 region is CASSPYRGGTEAFF. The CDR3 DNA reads TGTGCCAGCAGCCCGTACAGGGGAGGCACTGAAGCTTTCTTT.

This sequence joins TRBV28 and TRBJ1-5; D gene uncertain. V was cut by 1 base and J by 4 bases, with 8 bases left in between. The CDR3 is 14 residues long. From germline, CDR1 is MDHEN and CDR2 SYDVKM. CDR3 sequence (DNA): TGTGCCAGCAGTTTATCAGGCCGAAATCAGCCCCAGCATTTT. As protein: CASSLSGRNQPQHF.

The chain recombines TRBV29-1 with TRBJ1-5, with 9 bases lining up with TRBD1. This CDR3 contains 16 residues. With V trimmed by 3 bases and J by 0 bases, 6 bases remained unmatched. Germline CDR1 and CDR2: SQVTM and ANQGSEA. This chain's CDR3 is CSVEGQGVFSNQPQHF. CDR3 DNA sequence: TGCAGCGTTGAGGGACAGGGAGTCTTTAGCAATCAGCCCCAGCATTTT.

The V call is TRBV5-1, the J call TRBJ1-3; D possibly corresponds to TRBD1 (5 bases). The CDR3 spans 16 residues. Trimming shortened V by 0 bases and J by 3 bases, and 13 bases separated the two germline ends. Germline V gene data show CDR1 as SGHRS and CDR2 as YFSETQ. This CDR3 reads CASSLGGRQGGNTIYF. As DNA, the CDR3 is TGCGCCAGCAGCTTGGGAGGCCGGCAGGGTGGAAACACCATATATTTT.

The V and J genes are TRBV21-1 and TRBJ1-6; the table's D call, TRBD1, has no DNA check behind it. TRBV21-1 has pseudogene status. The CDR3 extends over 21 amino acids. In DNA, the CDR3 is TGTGCCAGCAGCGAAAGCGGGGACAGGGTATACAACCAGCCATATAATTCACCCCTCCACTTT. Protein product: CASSESGDRVYNQPYNSPLHF.

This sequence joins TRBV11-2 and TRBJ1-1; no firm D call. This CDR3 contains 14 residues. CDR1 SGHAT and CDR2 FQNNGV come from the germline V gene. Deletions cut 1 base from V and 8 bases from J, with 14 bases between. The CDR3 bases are TGTGCCAGCAGCTTAGTTGAGGGCGGAGGCGAAGCTTTCTTT. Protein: CASSLVEGGGEAFF.

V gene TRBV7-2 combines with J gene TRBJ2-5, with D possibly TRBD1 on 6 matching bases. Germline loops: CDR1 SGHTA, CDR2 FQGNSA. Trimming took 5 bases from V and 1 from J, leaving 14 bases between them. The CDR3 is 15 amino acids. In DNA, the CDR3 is TGTGCCAGCAGCCCGTTAGGGGGTACCCAAGAGACCCAGTACTTC. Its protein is CASSPLGGTQETQYF.

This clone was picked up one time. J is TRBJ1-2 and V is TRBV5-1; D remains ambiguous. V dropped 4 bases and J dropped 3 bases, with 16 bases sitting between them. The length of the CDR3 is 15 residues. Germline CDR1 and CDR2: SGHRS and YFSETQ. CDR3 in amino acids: CASSPGTNADYGYTF. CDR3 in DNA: TGCGCCAGCAGCCCTGGAACAAATGCGGACTATGGCTACACCTTC.

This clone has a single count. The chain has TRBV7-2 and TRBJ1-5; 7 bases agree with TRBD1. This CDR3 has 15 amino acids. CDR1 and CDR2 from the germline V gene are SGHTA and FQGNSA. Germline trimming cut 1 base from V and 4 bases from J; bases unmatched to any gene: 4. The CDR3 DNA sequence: TGTGCCAGCAGCTTAGTCTCCAGGGGGAATCAGCCCCAGCATTTT. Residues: CASSLVSRGNQPQHF.

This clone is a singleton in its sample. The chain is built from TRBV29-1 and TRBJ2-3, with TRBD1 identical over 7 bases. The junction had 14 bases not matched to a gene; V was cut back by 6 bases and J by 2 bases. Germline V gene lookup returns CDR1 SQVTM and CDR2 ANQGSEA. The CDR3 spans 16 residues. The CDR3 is CSVSVGQSIPTDTQYF. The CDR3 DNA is TGCAGCGTCTCCGTGGGACAGTCAATCCCCACAGATACGCAGTATTTT.

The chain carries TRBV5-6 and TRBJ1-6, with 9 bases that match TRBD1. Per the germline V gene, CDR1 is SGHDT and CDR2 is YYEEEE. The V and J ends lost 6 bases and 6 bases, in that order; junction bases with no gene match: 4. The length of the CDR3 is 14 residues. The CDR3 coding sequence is TGTGCCAGCACCGGACAGGGGCGTAATTCACCCCTCCACTTT. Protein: CASTGQGRNSPLHF.

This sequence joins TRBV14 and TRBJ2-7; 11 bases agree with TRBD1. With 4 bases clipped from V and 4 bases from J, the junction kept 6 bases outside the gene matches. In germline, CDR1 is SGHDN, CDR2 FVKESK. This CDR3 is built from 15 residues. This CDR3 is CASSPRTGGLYEQYF. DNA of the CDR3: TGTGCCAGCAGCCCTAGGACAGGGGGCTTATACGAGCAGTACTTC.

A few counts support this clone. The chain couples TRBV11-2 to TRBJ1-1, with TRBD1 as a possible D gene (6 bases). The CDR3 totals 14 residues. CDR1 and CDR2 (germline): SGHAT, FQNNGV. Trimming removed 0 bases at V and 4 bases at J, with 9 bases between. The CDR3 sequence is CASSLEGGATEAFF. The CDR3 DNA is TGTGCCAGCAGCTTAGAAGGGGGGGCCACTGAAGCTTTCTTT.

CDR3 bases: TGTGCCTGGAGTTATGGGACAGGGAGGGGCTACACCTTC. Amino acids: CAWSYGTGRGYTF. V gene TRBV30 combines with J gene TRBJ1-2; 9 nucleotides line up with TRBD1. After removal of 2 bases from V and 8 bases from J, the junction contained 6 bases not matched to a gene. The CDR3 consists of 13 residues. In germline, CDR1 is GTSNPN, CDR2 SVGIG (reference sequence).

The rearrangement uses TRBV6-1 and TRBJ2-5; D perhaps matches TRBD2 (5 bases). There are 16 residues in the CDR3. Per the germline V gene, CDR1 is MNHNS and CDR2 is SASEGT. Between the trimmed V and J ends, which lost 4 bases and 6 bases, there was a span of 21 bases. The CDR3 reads CASSAHRRSSDKTQYF. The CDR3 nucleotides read TGTGCCAGCAGTGCTCACCGACGGAGTAGCGATAAGACCCAGTACTTC.

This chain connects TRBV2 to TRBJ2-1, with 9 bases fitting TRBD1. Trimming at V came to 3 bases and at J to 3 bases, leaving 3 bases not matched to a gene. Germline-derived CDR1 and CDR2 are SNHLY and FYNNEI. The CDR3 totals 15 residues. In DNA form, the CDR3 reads TGTGCCAGCAGTGAGGGGACAGGGAACTACAATGAGCAGTTCTTC. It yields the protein CASSEGTGNYNEQFF.

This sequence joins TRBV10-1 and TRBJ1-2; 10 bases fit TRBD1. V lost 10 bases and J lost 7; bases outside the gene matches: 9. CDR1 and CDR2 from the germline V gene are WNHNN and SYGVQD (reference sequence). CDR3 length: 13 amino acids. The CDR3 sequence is CATEDRGSGGYTF. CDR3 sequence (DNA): TGCGCCACCGAGGACAGGGGGAGCGGTGGCTACACCTTC.

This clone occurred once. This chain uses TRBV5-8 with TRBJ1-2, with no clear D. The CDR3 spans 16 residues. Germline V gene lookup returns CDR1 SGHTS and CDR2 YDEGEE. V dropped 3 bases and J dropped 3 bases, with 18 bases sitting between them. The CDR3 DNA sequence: TGTGCCAGCAGCTCCCCCGATCGGGGTTTTTACTATGGCTACACCTTC. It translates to CASSSPDRGFYYGYTF.